The entry that follows covers one TCR beta chain sequence. This receptor's antigen is unknown. Per-nucleotide qualities are absent, and no much larger clonotype sits a single base away. The cohort was made up of 500 to 800 healthy bone marrow donors. Cohort members were all nominally healthy when sampled, although unrecorded immune exposures were likely present. The donor tested CMV seropositive and was one of the 289 seropositive cohort members. A peripheral blood sample was collected from each donor, and TCR beta sequencing was performed on peripheral blood mononuclear cells. Genomic DNA extraction from the blood cell samples was performed with the Qiagen DNeasy Blood Extraction Kit. This record belongs to a study of cytomegalovirus exposure and HLA in healthy donors (dated by TCRdb to the late 2010s). In the study overall: An earlier analysis of a few hundred of the donors reported around 280 Gb of sequence data and approximately 120 million unique TCR beta sequences obtained from 150 million to 200 million T cells. Roughly 300 gigabases of sequencing data and approximately 84 million unique TCR sequences were included in an early release covering over 600 HLA-typed donors. The genetic ancestry cluster associated with self-reported Caucasian donors included 81% of the 300 to 450 genotyped donors. The study was designed to test whether signatures of past pathogen exposure could be identified by cataloging public T cell receptors. Using immunosequencing, the study profiled T cell repertoires from 550 to 750 subjects and related those repertoires to cytomegalovirus serostatus. A separate validation cohort of over 95 different subjects was used in addition to the approximately 700-subject first cohort. The study combined high-throughput TCR immunosequencing, statistical association of individual TCRs with disease status, and machine learning to predict cytomegalovirus infection status. A later analysis re-analyzed previously published TCR beta repertoires from about 730 donors and added high-resolution HLA genotyping to study TCR occurrence patterns. The later analysis used no new phenotypic data to find candidate immune exposures, relying instead on TCR beta sequences and their occurrence across donors. To decide whether each TCR beta V gene segment behaved as functional or pseudogenic, an earlier analysis of approximately 620 of the donors relied on high-throughput TCR beta sequencing. Alongside the repertoire data, information on donor age, sex, ethnicity and CMV serostatus was compiled. A later genetic analysis took genome-wide SNP genotypes for about 55% of the 666 donors and used that subset as a discovery cohort. Every discovery cohort repertoire had been produced on one sequencing platform. HLA typing included class I and class II loci at four-digit resolution. The number of typed donors differed by locus: roughly 629-640 for A, B, C, DRB1 and DQB1; 500 to 550 for DQA1; 606 for DPA1; and some 470 for DPB1. Four or five DR-DQ haplotypes were handled as single units for association and clustering because linkage in the cohort was strong. On average, 235,054 unique TCR beta nucleotide sequences were sequenced per donor among more than 350 genotyped donors of the cohort, with around 19% of those sequences being non-productive.

Broad study findings and their caveats: The study listed 150 to 200 TCR beta chains as associated with cytomegalovirus. A later genetic analysis associated a missense DCLRE1C variant with V-gene and J-gene trimming of TCR beta chains, and an independent cohort replicated the association. In a later analysis, the rate of TCR association differed among HLA loci, with DRB1 alleles having the most associated TCRs and HLA-C alleles having the fewest. A later genetic analysis reported fewer N-insertions in productive TCRs among donors in an Asian-associated ancestry cluster than the roughly 670-donor mean. In a later analysis, several top co-occurrence clusters were reported to appear linked to parvovirus B19, influenza, CMV and Epstein-Barr virus. Assigning TCR associations to individual alleles was difficult when HLA alleles, especially DR and DQ, strongly co-occurred. In an earlier analysis of around 500 of the donors, most TCR beta V segments appeared in productive rearrangements about 87% or about 30% of the time, broadly matching IMGT annotations. It was suggested by the authors that the approach could potentially be generalized to other disease states and immunological phenotypes. In this cohort, only TCR beta chains were sequenced, and detectable features were limited by the absence of alpha or paired-chain data. Roughly uniform sequencing depth across donors was assumed in presence/absence analyses, although this assumption may not hold. Compared with equally common non-associated chains, HLA-associated TCR beta chains in a later analysis were more clonally expanded and had lower generation probabilities. Because some donors lacked HLA typing at each locus, the association tests relied only on the typed subset. Cytomegalovirus status was reported to be diagnosed by the classifier with high specificity and sensitivity in both the original and validation cohorts. Immune exposure information for the cohort was limited to CMV serostatus. Three of the identified cytomegalovirus-associated TCR beta chains were confirmed in vitro to be specific for cytomegalovirus antigens. The earlier analysis of 450 to 700 of the donors excluded 15 to 20 rarely observed V segments, including chromosome 9 orphons, because counts were too low. Most TCR sequences were seen in very few donors, while some public TCRs were found in many individuals. The sequencing pipeline was judged likely to have produced a cluster of highly shared sequence variants as a technical artifact. Specific HLA alleles were associated with 18,000 or so TCR beta sequences at a false discovery rate of 0.05 in a later analysis. A further reported finding was that TCR beta sequences accurately predicted the HLA-A and HLA-B alleles for most subjects in the first cohort. Linkage disequilibrium might explain the correlated functional status among segregating V segments, but an unknown experimental factor could not be excluded. A later analysis found that most CMV-associated TCR beta chains appeared HLA-restricted, with HLA associations seemingly driven largely by CMV exposure.

The receptor library was made with the immunoSEQ multiplex PCR assay. For the multiplex PCR, a mixture combining 60 forward primers for TCR Vbeta segments and 13 reverse primers for TCR Jbeta segments was used. Amplification of the CDR3 region of rearranged TCR beta genes was performed with a multiplex PCR assay on genomic DNA. The Illumina HiSeq System was used to sequence the amplified TCR beta libraries as 87-base-pair reads. In the original analysis: Across the roughly 640 repertoires, a later analysis counted 80 million or so unique TCR beta chains, around 10 million of which were shared by at least two donors. Raw reads were error-corrected and collapsed into unique sequences with a nearest-neighbor algorithm that merged closely related sequences to remove PCR and sequencing errors. V, D and J gene segments were assigned by aligning CDR3 sequences to IMGT reference sequences. For a sequence to be retained, a match of at least six nucleotides was required to both a V gene segment and a J gene segment. A rearrangement was called productive if the CDR3 had no stop codons and remained in frame with V and J, and every other rearrangement was called non-productive. Following IMGT convention, CDR3 was defined as the stretch from the second conserved V-encoded cysteine to the conserved J-encoded phenylalanine. Sequences without an unambiguous match to a single V gene segment were excluded from the earlier analysis of about 600 of the donors. An earlier analysis of several hundred of the donors called V segments functional above 56.7% productive rearrangements and segregating when the between-donor standard deviation exceeded 5%. A statistical classification framework was built for diagnosing cytomegalovirus status from the catalog of TCR beta chain sequences. In a later analysis, TCR nucleotide sequences were compared against IMGT/GENE-DB human TR gene sequences so that V and J genes could be assigned. In a later analysis, CDR3 sequences and most-parsimonious VDJ recombination scenarios were assigned using the TCRdist pipeline. In a later analysis, each TCR beta chain was defined by its CDR3 amino acid sequence together with its V-gene family, and reads without a unique V-gene family were excluded. In a later analysis, approximately 590 highly shared, low-generation-probability nucleotide sequences were removed to address suspected cross-contamination and a sequencing artifact. For each public chain, a later analysis derived a clonal expansion index from normalized ranks of inferred template counts within each repertoire. Generation probabilities in a later analysis came from a VDJ recombination model fitted to out-of-frame rearrangements, and those results were checked against IGoR. In a later analysis, TCR-TCR, TCR-HLA and TCR-CMV co-occurrence was scored with hypergeometric tests, and a repertoire-size bias correction was applied to TCR pairs. To estimate false discovery rates, a later analysis permuted the HLA or CMV assignments 20 times. In a later analysis, co-occurring TCRs were grouped with DBSCAN, and TCRdist sequence similarity was added when clustering was performed within HLA-allele-positive subsets. Repertoires with fewer than 30,000 or more than 120,000 public chains, plus five repertoires with anomalous nucleotide sharing, were excluded from co-occurrence clustering. TCRdb retrieved this table from immuneACCESS and kept in-frame rearrangements only. Not all clones are present; in checked studies, unresolved V genes account for under half, and no reason is known for the remainder. The DNA was the basis for D and trimming; V, J and clone size are from that table. The sample profile shows 50,000 to 80,000 clones; around 77% of them were found once. 5% of the sample is taken by the ten largest.

The TCR was taken from a male donor in good health and CMV-seropositive. The specimen was PBMCs.

At the DNA level, the sequence is TGTGCCAGCAGTCCACCGACAGGGGCACGTCCCTACGAGCAGTACTTC. Its product reads: CASSPPTGARPYEQYF. The chain joins TRBV27 to TRBJ2-7; 8 central nucleotides agree with TRBD1. Relative to germline, V is missing 5 bases and J is missing 2 bases, with 11 bases of the junction outside any gene match. CDR1 and CDR2, per the germline V gene (reference sequence), are MNHEY and SMNVEV. The CDR3 numbers 16 residues from cysteine through phenylalanine. The CDR3 DNA has 48 bases and is translated from base 1.